Detailed here is one T cell receptor (beta chain). Germline V gene data show CDR1 as SGHKS and CDR2 as YYEKEE (reference sequence). Trimming stripped 1 base from V and 4 bases from J, with 8 bases between. The CDR3 consists of 13 residues. Assay: immunoSEQ multiplex PCR; the TCRdb copy retains only in-frame clones and omits some. This sample has under 70,000 clones, with more than 80% found just once. This sample is drawn from a study of OX40 agonist ivuxolimab in advanced cancers. Sequenced material: CD4+ or CD8+ T cells sorted from blood, taken in a trial of the OX40 agonist ivuxolimab. The chain is built from TRBV5-5 and TRBJ2-5; D gene unclear. The clonotype was recovered from an adult with an advanced solid tumor such as melanoma, head and neck, liver or kidney cancer. The CDR3 spells CASSLPPSETQYF. The CDR3 DNA is TGTGCCAGCAGCTTGCCGCCTTCAGAGACCCAGTACTTC.